Each of the 2 T cell receptor beta chains below was sequenced from the same sample in a study of blood T cells in healthy people across ages. A second PCR of roughly 7 to 11 cycles used a sample-barcoded 5' primer and a J-beta primer mix. TCRdb passed the 5' RACE reads through MiXCR, listing each CDR3 protein once. Of about a million distinct CDR3 sequences detected, roughly half appear once; the ten largest clones hold roughly 23%. Material: blood. These receptors came from a woman in her fifties or sixties in good health.

The chain uses TRBV15 and TRBJ1-2; D is unresolved. This CDR3 has 14 amino acids. CDR1 is LNHNV, CDR2 YYDKDF, per germline (reference sequence). V lost 1 base to trimming and J lost 2 bases, with 8 bases between them. CDR3 sequence reads: CATSRGHRNYGYTF. The CDR3 DNA is TGTGCCACCAGCAGAGGACACCGGAACTATGGCTACACCTTC.

This chain joins TRBV5-1 and TRBJ2-4; D is possibly TRBD1 (5 bases). The J call may not be correct, given that the DNA end is closer to TRBJ2-7. The germline gives CDR1 SGHRS, CDR2 YFSETQ. CDR3 length: 15 residues. This chain's CDR3 is CASSLDQGRVYEQYF. Here the CDR3 DNA reads TGCGCCAGCAGCTTGGATCAGGGTAGGGTCTACGAGCAGTACTTC.